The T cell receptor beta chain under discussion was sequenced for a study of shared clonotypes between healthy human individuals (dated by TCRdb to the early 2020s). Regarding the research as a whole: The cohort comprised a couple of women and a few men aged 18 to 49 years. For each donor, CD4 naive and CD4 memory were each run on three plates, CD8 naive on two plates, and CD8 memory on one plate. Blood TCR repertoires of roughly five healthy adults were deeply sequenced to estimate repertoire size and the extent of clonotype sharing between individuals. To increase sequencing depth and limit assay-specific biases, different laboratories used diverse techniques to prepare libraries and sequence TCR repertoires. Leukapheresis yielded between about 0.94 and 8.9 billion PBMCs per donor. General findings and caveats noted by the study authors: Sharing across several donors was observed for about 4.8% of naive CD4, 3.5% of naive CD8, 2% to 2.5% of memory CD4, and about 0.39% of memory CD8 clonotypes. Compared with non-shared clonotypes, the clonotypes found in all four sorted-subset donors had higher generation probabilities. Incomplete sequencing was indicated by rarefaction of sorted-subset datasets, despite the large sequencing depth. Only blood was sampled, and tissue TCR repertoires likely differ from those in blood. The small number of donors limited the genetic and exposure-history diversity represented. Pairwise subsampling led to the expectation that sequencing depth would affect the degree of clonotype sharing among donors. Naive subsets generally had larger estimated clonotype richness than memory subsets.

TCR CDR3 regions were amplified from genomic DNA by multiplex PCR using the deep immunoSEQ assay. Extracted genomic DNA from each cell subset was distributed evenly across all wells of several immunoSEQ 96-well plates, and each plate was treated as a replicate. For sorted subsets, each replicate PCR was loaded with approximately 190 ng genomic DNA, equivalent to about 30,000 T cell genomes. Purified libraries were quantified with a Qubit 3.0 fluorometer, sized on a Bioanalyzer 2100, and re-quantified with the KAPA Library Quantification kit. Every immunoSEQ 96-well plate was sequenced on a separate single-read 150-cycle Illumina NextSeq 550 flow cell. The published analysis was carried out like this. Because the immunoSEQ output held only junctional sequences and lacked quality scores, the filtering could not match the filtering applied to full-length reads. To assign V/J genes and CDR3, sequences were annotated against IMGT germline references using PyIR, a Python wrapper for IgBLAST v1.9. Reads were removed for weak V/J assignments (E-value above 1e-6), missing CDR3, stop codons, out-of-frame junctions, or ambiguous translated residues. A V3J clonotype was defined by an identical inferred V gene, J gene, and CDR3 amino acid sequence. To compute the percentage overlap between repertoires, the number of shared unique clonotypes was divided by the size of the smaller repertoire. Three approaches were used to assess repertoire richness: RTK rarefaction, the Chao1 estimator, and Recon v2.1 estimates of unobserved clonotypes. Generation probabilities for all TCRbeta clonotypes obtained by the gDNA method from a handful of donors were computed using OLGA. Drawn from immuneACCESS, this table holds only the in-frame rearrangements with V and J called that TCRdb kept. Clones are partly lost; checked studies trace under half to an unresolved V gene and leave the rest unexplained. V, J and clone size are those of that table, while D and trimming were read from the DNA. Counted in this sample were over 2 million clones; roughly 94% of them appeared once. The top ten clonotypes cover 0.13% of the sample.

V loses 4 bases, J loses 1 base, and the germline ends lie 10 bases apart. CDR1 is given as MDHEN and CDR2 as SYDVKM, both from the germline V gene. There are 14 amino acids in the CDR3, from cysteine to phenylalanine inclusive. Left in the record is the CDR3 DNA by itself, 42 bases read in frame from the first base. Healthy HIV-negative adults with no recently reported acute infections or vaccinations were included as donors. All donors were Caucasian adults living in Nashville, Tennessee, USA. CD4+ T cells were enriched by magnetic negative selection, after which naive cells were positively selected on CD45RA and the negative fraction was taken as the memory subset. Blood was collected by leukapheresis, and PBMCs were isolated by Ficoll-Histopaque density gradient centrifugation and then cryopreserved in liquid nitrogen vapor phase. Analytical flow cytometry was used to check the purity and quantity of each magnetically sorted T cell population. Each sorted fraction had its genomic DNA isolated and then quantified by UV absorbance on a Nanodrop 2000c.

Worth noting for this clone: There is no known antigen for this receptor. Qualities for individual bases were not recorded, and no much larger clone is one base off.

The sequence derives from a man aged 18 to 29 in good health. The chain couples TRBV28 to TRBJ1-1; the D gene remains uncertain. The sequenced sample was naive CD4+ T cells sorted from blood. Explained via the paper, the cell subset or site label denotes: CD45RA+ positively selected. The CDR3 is CASSSKPENTEAFF. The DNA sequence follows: TGTGCCAGCAGTTCCAAACCAGAGAACACTGAAGCTTTCTTT.